This T cell receptor (beta chain) is from a study of OX40 agonist ivuxolimab in advanced cancers. Regarding the research as a whole: Ivuxolimab, which targeted the costimulatory receptor OX40 (CD134), was an agonistic, fully human IgG2 monoclonal antibody. Intravenous ivuxolimab was administered to patients every 2 weeks at six dose levels: 0.01, 0.1, 0.3, 1.5, 3 and 10 mg/kg. Of the 50 to 55 patients in dose escalation, around 19 had hepatocellular carcinoma, around 15 had melanoma, 9 had renal cell carcinoma and 9 had head and neck cancer. In the dose-escalation cohort, approximately 82% of patients were male, and the mean age was 60 years with a range of roughly 20 to 85. Prior anti-PD-1, anti-PD-L1 or anti-CTLA-4 therapy was permitted, and 35% to 40% of dose-escalation patients had received checkpoint inhibitors. Partial responses were achieved by three dose-escalation patients, of whom one had hepatocellular carcinoma and two had cutaneous melanoma. Peripheral TCRbeta sequencing was intended to test whether TCR sequence diversity was altered and clonal T-cell expansion was caused by ivuxolimab. The paper covers the monotherapy dose-escalation part of the phase I ivuxolimab trial, which included N ≈ 57 patients.

Patients with autoimmune disease history or receiving systemic immunosuppression were excluded from the trial. In every dose cohort, peripheral blood was drawn for TCR sequencing at baseline, cycle 4 day 1, and cycle 7 day 1. The samples were taken from a phase I, first-in-human, multicenter, open-label dose-escalation trial of ivuxolimab. Adults with locally advanced or metastatic head and neck squamous cell, hepatocellular, melanoma or renal cell carcinoma were enrolled in the trial. Before TCR sequencing, CD4+ T cells and CD8+ T cells from peripheral blood were sorted into separate populations. On the study overall, not on this receptor specifically: After ivuxolimab, CD8+ T cells had more expanded clones than CD4+ T cells on average. Low levels of normalized T-cell clonal expansion were also shown by some nonresponding patients. Which antigens the clonally expanded peripheral T cells were specific for was not determined. Clonal expansion of both CD4+ and CD8+ blood T cells was observed from baseline to week 6 at doses 0.1 to 3.0 mg/kg. In the 0.1-3.0 mg/kg groups, partial responders were among the patients with the lowest normalized peripheral clonal expansion, particularly in CD8+ T cells.

To sequence the TCRbeta CDR3 region, genomic DNA was isolated from the sorted cells. TCRbeta CDR3 regions were sequenced using the immunoSEQ Assay. The clones in this table, taken by TCRdb from immuneACCESS, are in-frame only. Not every clone is retained; where verified, under half of the shortfall comes from an unresolved V gene, and the cause of the rest is unknown. The sample table lists about 70,000 clones, about 89% of them with a count of one. Roughly 2% of the sample is in the top ten clones. Trimming removed 0 bases from V and 4 bases from J, leaving 3 bases between the germline ends. The CDR3 starts with the cysteine, ends with the phenylalanine, and has 12 residues. The only DNA kept is the CDR3, 36 bases in frame from the first base. The germline V gene specifies SGHTS as CDR1 and YDEGEE as CDR2. On this clone itself: The specificity of this receptor is unknown. Qualities for individual bases were not recorded, and no much larger clone is one base off.

This sequence originates from an adult with an advanced solid tumor such as melanoma, head and neck, liver or kidney cancer. Here the chain combines TRBV5-8 and TRBJ2-3; no D gene can be assigned with confidence. The sequences come from CD4+ or CD8+ T cells sorted from blood, collected in a trial of the OX40 agonist ivuxolimab. The sequenced DNA: TGTGCCAGCAGCTTGGACCCAGATACGCAGTATTTT. This gives the protein CASSLDPDTQYF.